What follows are 30 T cell receptor beta chains derived from one specimen sequenced in a study of T cell repertoires in ileal Crohn's disease. Assay: immunoSEQ multiplex PCR; the TCRdb copy retains only in-frame clones and omits some. The data contain roughly 3,900 clones, about 80% of them seen just once; the ten biggest clones take up about 6.5%. Sequencing was done on a sample of ileal tissue. The receptors shown here come from an adult with Crohn's disease.

The chain uses TRBV5-6 and TRBJ2-7; 9 positions agree with TRBD2. The germline V gene has CDR1 SGHDT and CDR2 YYEEEE. The trim removed 0 bases at V and 5 bases at J, leaving 0 bases unmatched. The CDR3 runs 13 residues. This CDR3 is CASSLGTSDEQYF. The DNA for the CDR3 is TGTGCCAGCAGCTTGGGGACTAGCGACGAGCAGTACTTC.

This clone was recorded once. This rearrangement joins TRBV2 to TRBJ2-3, with D possibly being TRBD2 (5 bases). The germline V gene encodes CDR1 SNHLY and CDR2 FYNNEI. Between the trimmed V and J ends, which lost 6 bases and 4 bases, there was a span of 14 bases. The CDR3 sequence is 14 residues long. The CDR3: CASSVGLAADTQYF. CDR3 in DNA: TGTGCCAGCAGCGTAGGGCTAGCAGCAGATACGCAGTATTTT.

The chain employs TRBV2 and TRBJ2-5; weak D call: TRBD1 (6 bases). The J call may be mistaken, given a closer DNA end match to TRBJ2-7. CDR1 is SNHLY, CDR2 FYNNEI, per germline. The CDR3 has 15 amino acids. CDR3 sequence (DNA): TGTGCCAGCAGTGGGGACACACGGAGCTCCTACGAGCAGTACTTC. Protein product: CASSGDTRSSYEQYF.

This clone was observed a handful of times. The V gene is TRBV5-4, the J gene TRBJ2-2; 9 bases align to TRBD2. The CDR3 has 17 amino acids. V lost 0 bases, J lost 1 base, and 4 bases stayed unmatched. The V gene's germline CDR1 is SGHNT and CDR2 YYREEE (reference sequence). For the CDR3, the DNA is TGTGCCAGCAGCTTGGGCCCAGCGGGAGGGAACACCGGGGAGCTGTTTTTT. Its translation is CASSLGPAGGNTGELFF.

This chain uses TRBV11-1 with TRBJ2-1, with 8 bases that match TRBD1. Germline CDR1 reads SGHAT; CDR2 reads FQDESV (reference sequence). V was pared by 5 bases and J by 5 bases, with 5 bases of the junction left unmatched. This CDR3 is built from 14 residues. The CDR3 nucleotides read TGTGCCAGCAGCGGACAGGGACACGACAATGAGCAGTTCTTC. Residues: CASSGQGHDNEQFF.

The chain joins TRBV29-1 to TRBJ2-7; 9 bases line up with TRBD1. The J segment lost 1 base and the V segment lost 7 bases, leaving 5 bases of the junction unmatched. Germline CDR1 and CDR2: SQVTM and ANQGSEA. This CDR3 has 13 residues. The DNA for the CDR3 is TGCAGCGCCAGGACAGGGGAATCCTACGAGCAGTACTTC. The encoded protein is CSARTGESYEQYF.

V is TRBV7-3 and J is TRBJ2-1, with D possibly being TRBD2 (5 bases). V was clipped by 2 bases and J by 3 bases, with 8 bases between them. The CDR3 spans 14 residues. Per germline, CDR1 SGHTA and CDR2 FQGTGA. DNA for the CDR3: TGTGCCAGCAGCTTAGCCCGGGACTACAATGAGCAGTTCTTC. Protein sequence: CASSLARDYNEQFF.

The V call is TRBV6-1, the J call TRBJ1-4; D perhaps matches TRBD1 (6 bases). V dropped 4 bases and J dropped 0 bases, with 18 bases sitting between them. The CDR3 is 18 amino acids. Germline assignment: CDR1 MNHNS and CDR2 SASEGT. The CDR3 DNA reads TGTGCCAGCAGTGGGGAATGGGACATCTTTGCAACTAATGAAAAACTGTTTTTT. This sequence encodes CASSGEWDIFATNEKLFF.

The J gene is TRBJ1-4, the V gene TRBV5-7; 10 positions agree with TRBD1. TRBV5-7 is treated as an ORF (open reading frame) with a function not yet certain. The V and J ends lost 0 bases and 2 bases, in that order; junction bases with no gene match: 1. This CDR3 spans 16 amino acids. Written as DNA, the CDR3 is TGTGCCAGCAGCTTGGGACAGGGGGCGACTAATGAAAAACTGTTTTTT. It yields the protein CASSLGQGATNEKLFF.

V gene TRBV5-1 combines with J gene TRBJ2-4, with TRBD2 matching 9 bases. Losses at the gene ends were 3 bases for V and 0 bases for J; bases not matched to a gene: 4. Germline lookup yields CDR1 SGHRS and CDR2 YFSETQ. The CDR3 totals 16 residues. CDR3 nucleotide sequence: TGCGCCAGCAGCTCTGAGCGGGAGGTAGCCAAAAACATTCAGTACTTC. Translation: CASSSEREVAKNIQYF.

The rearrangement joins TRBV5-4 to TRBJ2-2; D call uncertain. The CDR3 has 13 residues. Germline V gene sequence: CDR1 SGHNT, CDR2 YYREEE (reference sequence). Trimming removed 7 bases at V and 1 base at J, with 8 bases between. The CDR3: CASFPRNTGELFF. DNA of the CDR3: TGTGCCAGCTTTCCTAGGAACACCGGGGAGCTGTTTTTT.

J is TRBJ2-3 and V is TRBV13; possible D gene TRBD1, 6 bases. CDR1 is PRHDT and CDR2 is FYEKMQ in the germline V gene (reference sequence). Trimming removed 1 base from V and 10 bases from J, with 12 bases in between. CDR3 length: 13 amino acids. The CDR3 sequence is CASSLEGGVAQYF. CDR3 in DNA: TGTGCCAGCAGCTTAGAAGGGGGAGTGGCGCAGTATTTT. The whole variable domain, remainder taken from reference TRBV13 and TRBJ2-3, is AAGVIQSPRHLIKEKRETATLKCYPIPRHDTVYWYQQGPGQDPQFLISFYEKMQSDKGSIPDRFSAQQFSDYHSELNMSSLELGDSALYFCASSLEGGVAQYFGPGTRLTVL.

The chain recombines TRBV2 with TRBJ1-1, with 7 nucleotides matching TRBD1. The J segment lost 3 bases and the V segment lost 6 bases, leaving 7 bases of the junction unmatched. The germline CDR1 and CDR2 sequences are SNHLY and FYNNEI. The CDR3 has 14 amino acids. DNA for the CDR3: TGTGCCAGCAGATACTTTACAGGGGACACTGAAGCTTTCTTT. Translated, it gives CASRYFTGDTEAFF.

The J gene is TRBJ2-5, the V gene TRBV19; D is unclear. The DNA end lines up better with TRBJ2-7; the J call may be wrong. The CDR3 runs 14 residues. Germline V gives CDR1 LNHDA, CDR2 SQIVND (reference sequence). CDR3 DNA sequence: TGTGCCAGTAAAGCGAGCGTTACCTCCTACGAGCAGTACTTC. Translation: CASKASVTSYEQYF.

V is TRBV6-1 and J is TRBJ2-3, with TRBD2 matching over 10 bases. J lost 4 bases, V lost 4 bases, and 5 bases had no gene match. The CDR3 spans 15 residues. CDR1 MNHNS and CDR2 SASEGT come from the germline V gene. The CDR3 DNA reads as TGTGCCAGCAGTGGAACTAGCGGGAACCCAGATACGCAGTATTTT. Translation: CASSGTSGNPDTQYF.

The chain carries TRBV5-1 and TRBJ2-3, with 7 bases fitting TRBD1. With 1 base clipped from V and 3 bases from J, the junction kept 2 bases outside the gene matches. From germline, CDR1 is SGHRS and CDR2 YFSETQ. The CDR3 extends over 14 amino acids. The CDR3 region is CASSLSGQTDTQYF. CDR3 bases: TGCGCCAGCAGCTTGTCGGGACAGACAGATACGCAGTATTTT.

The chain carries TRBV5-4 and TRBJ2-5; possible D gene TRBD1, 5 bases. The CDR3 loop spans 16 amino acids. Trimming stripped 3 bases from V and 0 bases from J, with 15 bases between. Germline assignment: CDR1 SGHNT and CDR2 YYREEE (reference sequence). In DNA, the CDR3 is TGTGCCAGCAGCTCCAGACAGAGAACGTACCAAGAGACCCAGTACTTC. Its protein product is CASSSRQRTYQETQYF.

This clone was detected a few times. The rearrangement links TRBV19 to TRBJ1-2; TRBD1 aligns across 9 bases. This CDR3 has 18 amino acids. V shed 4 bases, J shed 4 bases, and the junction held 16 bases outside the gene matches. Germline V gene sequence: CDR1 LNHDA, CDR2 SQIVND (reference sequence). The CDR3 protein is CASSRVNGQGSYLYGYTF. The DNA of the CDR3 is TGTGCCAGTAGTAGGGTGAATGGACAGGGGAGTTACCTCTATGGCTACACCTTC.

This clone was counted once. V and J are TRBV28 and TRBJ1-6, with 9 positions matching TRBD1. The CDR3 is 15 amino acids. V was clipped by 7 bases and J by 7 bases; unmatched bases: 8. Germline V gene lookup returns CDR1 MDHEN and CDR2 SYDVKM. The CDR3 bases are TGTGCCAGCATGCCCCCGGGACAGGGAAATTCACCCCTCCACTTT. It specifies CASMPPGQGNSPLHF.

The chain is built from TRBV5-1 and TRBJ2-5; D remains unclear. Trimming removed 4 bases from V and 2 bases from J, with 12 bases in between. Germline loops: CDR1 SGHRS, CDR2 YFSETQ. This CDR3 region has 14 residues. The CDR3 coding sequence is TGCGCCAGCAGCCCCCGACACCGACAAGAGACCCAGTACTTC. It is translated as CASSPRHRQETQYF. Full variable domain (outside the CDR3, taken from reference TRBV5-1 and TRBJ2-5): KAGVTQTPRYLIKTRGQQVTLSCSPISGHRSVSWYQQTPGQGLQFLFEYFSETQRNKGNFPGRFSGRQFSNSRSEMNVSTLELGDSALYLCASSPRHRQETQYFGPGTRLLVL.

This chain's CDR3 is CASRPGQLNSPLHF. As DNA, the CDR3 is TGTGCCAGCAGGCCGGGACAGTTAAATTCACCCCTCCACTTT. This sequence joins TRBV6-5 and TRBJ1-6, with 7 positions matching TRBD1. CDR3 size: 14 residues. Losses at the gene ends were 6 bases for V and 7 bases for J; bases not matched to a gene: 6. Germline lookup yields CDR1 MNHEY and CDR2 SVGAGI.

This sequence joins TRBV6-1 and TRBJ2-7; TRBD2 agrees at 8 bases. The germline V gene encodes CDR1 MNHNS and CDR2 SASEGT. With 5 bases clipped from V and 4 bases from J, the junction kept 7 bases outside the gene matches. This CDR3 is built from 14 residues. CDR3 residues: CASSFGTRSYEQYF. Here the CDR3 DNA reads TGTGCCAGCAGTTTCGGGACTAGGTCTTACGAGCAGTACTTC.

The V gene is TRBV5-1, the J gene TRBJ1-1; a possible D gene is TRBD1 (6 bases). The CDR3 extends over 14 amino acids. V was pared by 3 bases and J by 5 bases, with 14 bases between. CDR1 is SGHRS, CDR2 YFSETQ, per germline. In nucleotides, the CDR3 is TGCGCCAGCAGCTCAAAGGGGGAGTGGACTGAAGCTTTCTTT. Translated: CASSSKGEWTEAFF.

This chain joins TRBV10-3 and TRBJ2-5; TRBD1 matches 8 bases. The V and J ends lost 3 bases and 5 bases, in that order; junction bases with no gene match: 8. Germline V lookup: CDR1 ENHRY, CDR2 SYGVKD. This CDR3 is built from 15 residues. CDR3 sequence: CAISDATGESETQYF. In nucleotides, the CDR3 is TGTGCCATCAGTGATGCGACAGGGGAGTCGGAGACCCAGTACTTC.

V and J are TRBV10-1 and TRBJ2-1, with a possible D match to TRBD2 (6 bases). This CDR3 region has 16 residues. Trimming took off 3 bases at V and 5 bases at J, with 17 bases between the two ends. Germline lookup yields CDR1 WNHNN and CDR2 SYGVQD (reference sequence). The CDR3: CASSEIGGVGNNEQFF. The CDR3 DNA follows: TGCGCCAGCAGTGAAATCGGGGGAGTGGGGAACAATGAGCAGTTCTTC.

The V call is TRBV6-1, the J call TRBJ1-5; no reliable D call. The CDR3 is made up of 15 amino acids. Germline V gene lookup returns CDR1 MNHNS and CDR2 SASEGT. V lost 4 bases to trimming and J lost 0 bases, with 10 bases between them. CDR3 amino acids: CASSGGRFSNQPQHF. CDR3 in DNA: TGTGCCAGCAGTGGAGGCCGATTTAGCAATCAGCCCCAGCATTTT.

This chain connects TRBV10-1 to TRBJ2-5, with a tentative D call TRBD1 (5 bases). The DNA matches TRBJ2-7 better at its end, which makes the J call doubtful. The V gene's germline CDR1 is WNHNN and CDR2 SYGVQD (reference sequence). The CDR3 runs to 14 residues. CDR3 loop: CASSERGRGGEQYF. CDR3 coding DNA: TGCGCCAGCAGTGAAAGGGGAAGGGGCGGCGAGCAGTACTTC.

The chain recombines TRBV6-5 with TRBJ2-7; unclear D gene. The CDR3 is 13 residues long. The germline gives CDR1 MNHEY, CDR2 SVGAGI. V was cut by 4 bases and J by 8 bases, with 15 bases left in between. The CDR3 DNA sequence: TGTGCCAGCAGTTTGGTCCGAGACTCTCAGCAGTACTTC. It is translated as CASSLVRDSQQYF.

The chain is built from TRBV11-2 and TRBJ1-2; the D gene is possibly TRBD1 (6 bases). The germline V gene encodes CDR1 SGHAT and CDR2 FQNNGV. This CDR3 is built from 15 residues. V gave up 4 bases and J gave up 5 bases, with 17 bases separating them. For the CDR3, the DNA is TGTGCCAGCAGCTGGGACACCGGGACCAAGTATGGCTACACCTTC. Its translation: CASSWDTGTKYGYTF.

J is TRBJ2-7 and V is TRBV10-1; no definite D call. V lost 3 bases to trimming and J lost 5 bases, with 11 bases between them. CDR3 length: 13 residues. The germline gives CDR1 WNHNN, CDR2 SYGVQD (reference sequence). CDR3 sequence (DNA): TGCGCCAGCAGTGAACGGGTTTCCGACGAGCAGTACTTC. Residues: CASSERVSDEQYF.